This TCR beta chain was profiled in a study of tumor-infiltrating lymphocytes in localized non-small cell lung cancer. Study outcomes and limitations: Tumor T-cell fraction was not associated with recurrence-free survival. Higher tumor T cell infiltration than in uninvolved lung was supported by TCRbeta sequencing. T-cell fraction did not differ between immunotypes IM1 and IM2.

Measured with immunoSEQ multiplex PCR; TCRdb has only the in-frame clones, and not every one. The top ten hold over 2% of the sample, which has 25,000 to 35,000 clones, 70% to 90% seen once. Trimming took 5 bases from V and 2 from J; bases not matched to a gene: 9. This CDR3 is built from 17 residues. Germline CDR1 reads SNHLY; CDR2 reads FYNNEI. As regards this clone: What it binds is not known.

Sequencing was carried out using lung tumor tissue. The chain recombines TRBV2 with TRBJ1-5, with 10 bases aligning to TRBD1. This TCR derives from a human donor with non-small cell lung cancer. CDR3 residues: CASSYHDRGRGNQPQHF. The CDR3 DNA sequence: TGTGCCAGCAGTTACCACGACAGGGGGCGAGGCAATCAGCCCCAGCATTTT. The whole variable domain, remainder taken from reference TRBV2 and TRBJ1-5, is EPEVTQTPSHQVTQMGQEVILRCVPISNHLYFYWYRQILGQKVEFLVSFYNNEISEKSEIFDDQFSVERPDGSNFTLKIRSTKLEDSAMYFCASSYHDRGRGNQPQHFGDGTRLSIL.